This T cell receptor (beta chain) derives from a study of beta chain features in type 1 diabetes (dated by TCRdb to about 2018). Notes on the research overall: No differences in mean age, gender distribution, total cell number or subset yield were found between patients and healthy donors. A total of about 110 million sorted cells were examined across all samples, and the number of cells per subset was strongly correlated with RNA yield. The study compared TCRB repertoires of sorted circulating CD4+ T cell subsets between recently diagnosed type 1 diabetes patients and matched healthy donors. Regulatory and stem cell-like memory subsets were obtained from only 8 patients and roughly eight healthy donors, while naive and central memory subsets were obtained from all 30 or so donors.

From each donor, a single peripheral blood sample of 100 to 150 mL on average was drawn into heparinised tubes. Using a panel that included CD45RO, CCR7, CD25, CD127, CD95 and CD27, naive, central memory, regulatory and stem cell-like memory CD4+ T cells were sorted on a BD FACSAria II. Every sorted population had a purity above 95%. PBMCs were separated immediately by Lymphoprep density gradient centrifugation and were stained directly, without being cultured. To minimize batch effects, samples were stained and sorted in pairs, one healthy donor with one patient per experiment. This clone was counted a few times. The antigen this receptor binds is unknown. No base quality values were provided; no much bigger clone lies one nucleotide off. The CDR3 numbers 14 residues from cysteine through phenylalanine. The CDR3 DNA has 42 bases and is translated from base 1. V is cut back by 2 bases and J by 7 bases, with 6 bases in the junction unmatched. Via the germline V gene (reference sequence), CDR1 is GTSNPN and CDR2 SVGIG.

The High Capacity cDNA Reverse Transcription Kit was used to reverse transcribe all of the isolated RNA, meaning that expressed TCRB transcripts were what got sequenced. For stem cell-like memory T cell samples, survey-depth immunoSEQ sequencing was used, averaging around 910,000 total reads per sample. Sorted cells were lysed in RLT buffer, and RNA was extracted using DNase-treated RNeasy Micro or Mini kits according to cell number. To prevent cross-contamination, each cell subset was processed individually, whereas patient and healthy donor samples were processed jointly. TCRB sequences were amplified from cDNA with the immunoSEQ multiplex PCR, producing 87-bp fragments spanning the CDR3 region. The amplicons were sequenced using the Illumina HiSeq platform. The authors processed their data as follows. PCR bias was corrected computationally using synthetic template baselines, and reads within Hamming distance 2 were collapsed, with unmergeable singletons discarded. Reads were aligned to IMGT to assign V, D and J genes, CDR3 length, and insertions or deletions at six rearrangement sites. Clonotype counts were normalized to sorted cell number within each subset before computing true diversity and Gini coefficients with the tcR R package. The overlap coefficient, calculated on TCRB nucleotide sequences, was used to measure repertoire sharing. TCRdb took this table from immuneACCESS and kept in-frame rearrangements with V and J called. Such tables lack part of the clones; where checked against another copy, unresolved V genes explain under half of the gap, and the rest is unexplained. V and J calls plus clone size are reproduced from that table; the DNA served to infer D and trimming. The sample table holds about 16,000 clones, of which approximately 50% were seen once. Over 0.4% of the sample lies in the top ten.

Points the paper makes about the study in general: PCR might favor shorter templates, but patient and control samples were amplified and corrected together, so any skew would affect both groups equally. In all four CD4+ subsets, TCRB CDR3 length was moderately but significantly shorter in type 1 diabetes patients. HLA sub-analyses involved small numbers of individuals, so any influence of HLA type on TCRB rearrangement remained unresolved. Patients with type 1 diabetes made fewer insertions and deleted more nucleotides at VDJ recombination sites, implying thymic rearrangement abnormalities. Because cDNA was sequenced instead of genomic DNA, highly expressing activated cells could be over-represented, though the groups showed no difference in activation or CD3 levels. Naive, central memory and regulatory TCRB repertoires appeared to be more alike among patients than among healthy donors.

The receptor comes from a woman between 18 and 29 years old in good health. This receptor chain uses TRBV30 and TRBJ2-1; TRBD2 agrees with 9 junctional bases. The source material was stem cell memory CD4+ T cells from blood. The cell subset or site label, read with the paper, signifies: stem cell-like memory CD4+ T cells. The CDR3 reads CAWSRGGGANEQFF. Here is the DNA: TGTGCCTGGAGTAGGGGCGGGGGGGCGAATGAGCAGTTCTTC.